This T cell receptor beta chain is drawn from a study of T cells expressing NK-cell markers. Study findings and constraints: Once again these clonotypes came out on top in the CD3+CD56-NKG2C+ fraction of a few donors. Among CD8+ T cells from about six donors, dominant NKG2C+ clonotypes accounted for roughly 1.0-7.0%.

There are 14 residues in the CDR3. From germline, CDR1 is SGHTA and CDR2 FQGNSA. Comments on this clonotype: Antigen unknown.

TCRdb reprocessed the 5' RACE reads and keeps a single row for each CDR3 protein, giving no DNA. Its listing shows about 450,000 distinct CDR3 sequences. This sequence originates from a woman between 18 and 69 years old in good health. V gene TRBV7-2 combines with J gene TRBJ2-5; TCRdb lists TRBD1, though no DNA is available to test this call. The source material was blood T cells: a sorted CD56 or NKG2C T cell subset, CD4+ or CD8+ T cells, or bulk PBMC T cells (not recorded which). The CDR3 region is CASSLVGREETQYF.